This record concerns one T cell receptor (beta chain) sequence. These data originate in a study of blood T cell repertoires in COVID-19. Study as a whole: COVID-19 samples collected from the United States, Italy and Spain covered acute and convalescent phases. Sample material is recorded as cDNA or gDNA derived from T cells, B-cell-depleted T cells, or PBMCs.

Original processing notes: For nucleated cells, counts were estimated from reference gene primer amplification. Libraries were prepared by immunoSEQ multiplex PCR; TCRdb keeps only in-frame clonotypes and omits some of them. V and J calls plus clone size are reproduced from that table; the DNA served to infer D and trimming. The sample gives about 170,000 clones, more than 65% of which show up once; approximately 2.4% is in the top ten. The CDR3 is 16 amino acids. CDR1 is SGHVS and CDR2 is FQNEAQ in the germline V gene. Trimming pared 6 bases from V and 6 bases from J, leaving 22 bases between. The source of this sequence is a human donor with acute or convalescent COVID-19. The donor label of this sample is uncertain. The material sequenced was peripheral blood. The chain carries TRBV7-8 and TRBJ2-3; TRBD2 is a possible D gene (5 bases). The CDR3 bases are TGTGCCAGCAGTTTTTCTAATGGTGCGGGTTCTGATACGCAGTATTTT. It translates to CASSFSNGAGSDTQYF.